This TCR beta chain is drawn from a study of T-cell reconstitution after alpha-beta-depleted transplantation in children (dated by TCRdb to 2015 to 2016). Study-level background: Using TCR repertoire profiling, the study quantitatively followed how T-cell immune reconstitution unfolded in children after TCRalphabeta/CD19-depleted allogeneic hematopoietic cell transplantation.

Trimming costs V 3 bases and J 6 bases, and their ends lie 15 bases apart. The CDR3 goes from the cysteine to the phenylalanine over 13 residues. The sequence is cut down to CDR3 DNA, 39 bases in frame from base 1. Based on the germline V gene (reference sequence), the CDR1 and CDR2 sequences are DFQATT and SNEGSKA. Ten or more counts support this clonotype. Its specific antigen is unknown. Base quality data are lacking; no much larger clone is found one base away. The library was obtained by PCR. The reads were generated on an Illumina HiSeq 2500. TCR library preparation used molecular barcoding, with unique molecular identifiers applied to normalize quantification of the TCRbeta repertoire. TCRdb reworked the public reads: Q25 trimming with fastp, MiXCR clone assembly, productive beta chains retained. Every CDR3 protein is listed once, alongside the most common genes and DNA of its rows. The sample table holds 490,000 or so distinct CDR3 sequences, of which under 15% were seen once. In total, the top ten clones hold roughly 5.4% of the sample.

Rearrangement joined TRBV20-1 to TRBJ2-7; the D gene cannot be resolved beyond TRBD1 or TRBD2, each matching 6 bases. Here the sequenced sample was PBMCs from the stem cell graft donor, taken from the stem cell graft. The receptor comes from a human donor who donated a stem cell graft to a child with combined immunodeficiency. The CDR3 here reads CSASGGGEAEQYF. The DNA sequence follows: TGCAGTGCTAGTGGAGGGGGAGAGGCCGAGCAGTACTTC.